The rows below give T cell receptor beta chains drawn from one sample of a study of OX40 agonist ivuxolimab in advanced cancers. Profiled with immunoSEQ multiplex PCR; TCRdb holds only in-frame clones, not every one. The sample includes some 60,000 clones, 87% of them seen just once. The sample was CD4+ or CD8+ T cells sorted from blood, taken in a trial of the OX40 agonist ivuxolimab. These receptors originate from an adult with an advanced solid tumor such as melanoma, head and neck, liver or kidney cancer. Both conserved end residues are part of each CDR3. The D gene is left open where the match is weak. The size entry is marked missing in some rows and otherwise reads once, few, many or a size class.

D gene,clone size,V gene,J gene,CDR3 DNA,CDR3 protein
NA,NA,TRBV5-4,TRBJ1-5,TGTGCCAGCAGCTTGGATCAGCCCCAGCATTTT,CASSLDQPQHF
TRBD1,NA,TRBV6-5,TRBJ1-2,TGTGCCAGCAGCAAAGAACAGGGGCCTTATGGCTACACCTTC,CASSKEQGPYGYTF
NA,NA,TRBV21-1,TRBJ2-1,TGTGCCAGCAGCAAAGAGCAATGGCTTAAGTCGGGCTCCTACAATGAGCAGTTCTTC,CASSKEQWLKSGSYNEQFF
NA,NA,TRBV5-5,TRBJ2-5,TGTGCCAGCAGCTTGGACGGCAAGGGGGTGACCCAGTACTTC,CASSLDGKGVTQYF
NA,NA,TRBV4-2,TRBJ1-2,TGTGCCAGCAGCCAAGAGTGGGGCGAAAAATATGGCTACACCTTC,CASSQEWGEKYGYTF
TRBD1,NA,TRBV6-1,TRBJ1-5,TGTGCCAGCAGTGAACTCGGACAGGGAGGCGGCAATCAGCCCCAGCATTTT,CASSELGQGGGNQPQHF
TRBD2,few,TRBV5-1,TRBJ2-1,TGCGCCAGCAGCGGCGCTAGCGGGGGGGCCGATGAGCAGTTCTTC,CASSGASGGADEQFF
NA,NA,TRBV18,TRBJ2-1,TGTGCCAGCTCACCACCCCATAATGAGCAGTTCTTC,CASSPPHNEQFF
NA,NA,TRBV15,TRBJ2-2,TGTGCCACCAGCAGAGACCGGTCCGGGGAGCTGTTTTTT,CATSRDRSGELFF
NA,NA,TRBV5-1,TRBJ1-6,TGCGCCAGCAGCTTGGCCAGCCAACCACCCCTCCACTTT,CASSLASQPPLHF
NA,NA,TRBV6-5,TRBJ2-7,TGTGCCAGCAGTTACCTTCGGGGCTACGAGCAGTACTTC,CASSYLRGYEQYF
NA,few,TRBV30,TRBJ2-4,TGTGCCTGGAGTCTGGGGAACATTCAGTACTTC,CAWSLGNIQYF
NA,NA,TRBV7-9,TRBJ1-2,TGTGCCAGCAGCGATACAGCCGGGGATGGCTACACCTTC,CASSDTAGDGYTF
NA,NA,TRBV5-4,TRBJ2-3,TGTGCCAGCAGCTTGCGACGGACACCTTTTTCTAGCACAGATACGCAGTATTTT,CASSLRRTPFSSTDTQYF
NA,NA,TRBV6-1,TRBJ1-3,TGTGCCAGCAGTGAAGGGGTCGGAAACACCATATATTTT,CASSEGVGNTIYF
NA,NA,TRBV9,TRBJ1-1,TGTGCCAGCAGCTCCGTGGGGGGGCCGAGCACTGAAGCTTTCTTT,CASSSVGGPSTEAFF
NA,NA,TRBV5-1,TRBJ2-3,TGCGCCAGCAGAATACTAGAGCAGCCTCGAGATACGCAGTATTTT,CASRILEQPRDTQYF
TRBD1,once,TRBV7-2,TRBJ2-7,TGTGCCAGCAGCTTACGTCGGACAGGGCTGACCTACGAGCAGTACTTC,CASSLRRTGLTYEQYF
TRBD1,NA,TRBV19,TRBJ2-1,TGTGCCAGTAGTATCGGGACAGGGCCCAACAATGAGCAGTTCTTC,CASSIGTGPNNEQFF
NA,NA,TRBV29-1,TRBJ1-3,TGCAGCGTTGGATCAGACACCTCTGGAAACACCATATATTTT,CSVGSDTSGNTIYF
TRBD1,NA,TRBV6-1,TRBJ1-5,TGTGCCAGCAGTGGAGGACAGGGGGCGAGTCAGCCCCAGCATTTT,CASSGGQGASQPQHF
NA,NA,TRBV7-2,TRBJ1-6,TGTGCCAGCAGCCCCCGGGACGAACGTGATAATTCACCCCTCCACTTT,CASSPRDERDNSPLHF
NA,NA,TRBV11-1,TRBJ2-4,TGTGCCAGCAGCCTTGACACGGACAGAGCCATTCAGTACTTC,CASSLDTDRAIQYF
NA,NA,TRBV7-8,TRBJ2-2,TGTGCCAGCGGGGTGAGAAGAGGGGACACCGGGGAGCTGTTTTTT,CASGVRRGDTGELFF
TRBD1,NA,TRBV27,TRBJ2-3,TGTGCCAGCAGGGGGACAGGGGGCAGGTTTAACACAGATACGCAGTATTTT,CASRGTGGRFNTDTQYF
NA,NA,TRBV5-4,TRBJ1-6,TGTGCCAGCCGCAGTCAGGGGACTGTTTATAATTCACCCCTCCACTTT,CASRSQGTVYNSPLHF
NA,NA,TRBV21-1,TRBJ2-5,TGTGCCAGCAGTTTCTTTCGGGACAGGGGCCAAGAGACCCAGTACTTC,CASSFFRDRGQETQYF
NA,NA,TRBV5-3,TRBJ2-1,TGTGCCAGCGAGACCCTCTTGAGCTCCTACAATGAGCAGTTCTTC,CASETLLSSYNEQFF
NA,NA,TRBV19,TRBJ2-7,TGTGCCAGTAGTATAGAGACAGGAAAGTCCTACGAGCAGTACTTC,CASSIETGKSYEQYF
TRBD1,NA,TRBV7-6,TRBJ1-5,TGTGCCAGCAGCTTAAGTGGCAGGGGGCGCAACTTTCAGCCCCAGCATTTT,CASSLSGRGRNFQPQHF
TRBD1,few,TRBV19,TRBJ2-4,TGTGCCAGTATGGGACAGTCGGCGCAAAACATTCAGTACTTC,CASMGQSAQNIQYF
NA,once,TRBV4-3,TRBJ2-3,TGCGCCAGCAGCCCCAGGGACTGGGGAGATACGCAGTATTTT,CASSPRDWGDTQYF
NA,NA,TRBV27,TRBJ2-3,TGTGCCAGCAGTTTCACCCCCGCCCCGAGCACAGATACGCAGTATTTT,CASSFTPAPSTDTQYF
NA,NA,TRBV6-1,TRBJ1-5,TGTGCCAGCAGTGAAAGGGGGGAAGGCAATCAGCCCCAGCATTTT,CASSERGEGNQPQHF
NA,NA,TRBV6-1,TRBJ1-6,TGTGCCAGCAGTGATGGCACTTTCAAGGGGTCTTCACCCCTCCACTTT,CASSDGTFKGSSPLHF
NA,NA,TRBV9,TRBJ1-5,TGTGCCAGCAGCGGCAGGGAAGGCCAGCCCCAGCATTTT,CASSGREGQPQHF
TRBD1,NA,TRBV5-8,TRBJ1-6,TGTGCCAGCAGCCTCCGAGGGACAGGGTCTTTACCCCTCCACTTT,CASSLRGTGSLPLHF
TRBD1,NA,TRBV7-2,TRBJ1-4,TGTGCCAGCAGCCAAAGGACAGGGGGCTCACAAAAACTGTTTTTT,CASSQRTGGSQKLFF
TRBD1,NA,TRBV6-5,TRBJ1-6,TGTGCCAGCAGTTGGACAGGGGGTACCCTCCACTTT,CASSWTGGTLHF
NA,NA,TRBV11-2,TRBJ2-7,TGTGCCAGCAGCTTAACAGGTCGCGACTACGAGCAGTACTTC,CASSLTGRDYEQYF
TRBD1,NA,TRBV11-2,TRBJ1-6,TGTGCCAGCAGCTTAGCAGGGGGCGGCGATTCACCCCTCCACTTT,CASSLAGGGDSPLHF
NA,NA,TRBV6-1,TRBJ2-7,TGTGCCAGCAGTGAAGAGGGGAACAGGGATTCCTACGAGCAGTACTTC,CASSEEGNRDSYEQYF
TRBD2,NA,TRBV6-5,TRBJ2-1,TGTGCCAGCAGTTTGGGCCTACTAGCGGGGGACCAGTTCTTC,CASSLGLLAGDQFF
TRBD1,NA,TRBV2,TRBJ1-5,TGTGCCAGCAGCGCGGACAGGGTTGGCAATCAGCCCCAGCATTTT,CASSADRVGNQPQHF
NA,NA,TRBV2,TRBJ1-2,TGTGCCAGCAGAAGAACAGGACTTAACTATGGCTACACCTTC,CASRRTGLNYGYTF
NA,once,TRBV6-5,TRBJ1-1,TGTGCCAGCGGGGAAACAGGTTACCTTAACACTGAAGCTTTCTTT,CASGETGYLNTEAFF
TRBD1,NA,TRBV18,TRBJ2-2,TGTGCCAGCTCACCGGGACAGGTGAACACCGGGGAGCTGTTTTTT,CASSPGQVNTGELFF
TRBD1,NA,TRBV2,TRBJ1-1,TGTGCCAGCAGCATAACAGGGGGCGGAAACACTGAAGCTTTCTTT,CASSITGGGNTEAFF
NA,NA,TRBV25-1,TRBJ1-2,TGTGCCAGCAGGGACAGAAACTATGGCTACACCTTC,CASRDRNYGYTF